This entry lists 32 T cell receptor beta chains sequenced from one sample in a study of blood T cell repertoires in COVID-19. The data were produced by immunoSEQ multiplex PCR, yet TCRdb's version contains in-frame clones alone and is incomplete. The data contain under 75,000 clones, roughly 80% of them singletons. Sequenced sample: peripheral blood. The receptors come from a woman in her seventies with acute or convalescent COVID-19.

V usage is TRBV7-3 and J usage is TRBJ1-2; maybe TRBD1 (5 bases). The CDR3 is made up of 14 amino acids. Trimming pared 0 bases from V and 2 bases from J, leaving 7 bases between. Per the germline V gene, CDR1 is SGHTA and CDR2 is FQGTGA. CDR3 sequence: CASSLTKGNYGYTF. The DNA of the CDR3 is TGTGCCAGCAGCTTAACGAAGGGGAACTATGGCTACACCTTC.

V and J are TRBV15 and TRBJ2-7, with D tentatively TRBD2 (5 bases). The germline V gene has CDR1 LNHNV and CDR2 YYDKDF (reference sequence). The CDR3 is 14 residues long. Trimming stripped 0 bases from V and 3 bases from J, with 9 bases between. CDR3 sequence: CATSRERESYEQYF. The CDR3 region has the DNA TGTGCCACCAGCAGAGAGAGGGAGAGCTACGAGCAGTACTTC.

This chain uses TRBV4-3 with TRBJ2-7; 9 nucleotides line up with TRBD1. Germline V gene data show CDR1 as LGHNA and CDR2 as YSLEER. The CDR3 runs to 16 residues. The ends lost 3 bases at V and 6 bases at J; junction bases unmatched: 12. CDR3: CASSHRTGVGLGEQYF. Here the CDR3 DNA reads TGCGCCAGCAGCCACCGGACAGGGGTCGGTTTAGGCGAGCAGTACTTC.

This chain links TRBV7-9 with TRBJ1-1; D is ambiguous. The V and J ends lost 5 bases and 1 base respectively, with 5 bases between them. This CDR3 has 12 residues. Germline CDR1 reads SEHNR; CDR2 reads FQNEAQ (reference sequence). CDR3: CASSHRNTEAFF. The CDR3 DNA is TGTGCCAGCAGCCACAGGAACACTGAAGCTTTCTTT.

This clone was seen a single time. This chain links TRBV19 with TRBJ1-1; weak D call: TRBD1 (6 bases). Looked up from germline, CDR1 is LNHDA and CDR2 is SQIVND (reference sequence). The CDR3 length is 18 residues. V lost 7 bases, J lost 1 base, and 25 bases lay in between. The DNA of the CDR3 is TGTGCCAGTACCCCAGGGTTTAAAACAGGGTCTTGGAACACTGAAGCTTTCTTT. This sequence encodes CASTPGFKTGSWNTEAFF.

The chain combines TRBV28 with TRBJ1-4; the D is unclear. Germline V lookup: CDR1 MDHEN, CDR2 SYDVKM. V lost 8 bases and J lost 0, with 13 bases in between. The CDR3 consists of 15 residues. The CDR3 loop is CASAPFSATNEKLFF. CDR3 DNA: TGTGCCAGCGCCCCATTTTCGGCAACTAATGAAAAACTGTTTTTT.

This chain joins TRBV29-1 and TRBJ2-5; D is uncertain. This CDR3 is 10 amino acids long. The V and J ends lost 7 bases and 5 bases respectively, with 8 bases between them. Germline lookup yields CDR1 SQVTM and CDR2 ANQGSEA. The CDR3 reads CSGIRETQYF. CDR3 DNA: TGCAGCGGAATCCGGGAGACCCAGTACTTC. The full variable domain, in which reference TRBV29-1 and TRBJ2-5 provide the parts outside the CDR3, is SAVISQKPSRDICQRGTSLTIQCQVDSQVTMMFWYRQQPGQSLTLIATANQGSEATYESGFVIDKFPISRPNLTFSTLTVSNMSPEDSSIYLCSGIRETQYFGPGTRLLVL.

The chain is built from TRBV9 and TRBJ2-5, with 10 bases that match TRBD2. This CDR3 comprises 14 residues. The V and J ends lost 3 bases and 3 bases, in that order; junction bases with no gene match: 2. Germline V CDR1 and CDR2: SGDLS, YYNGEE. Written as DNA, the CDR3 is TGTGCCAGCAGCGCAGGACTAGCGGAAGAGACCCAGTACTTC. It is translated as CASSAGLAEETQYF.

This clone appeared once. The rearrangement links TRBV7-6 to TRBJ2-3; the match to TRBD2 covers 9 bases. CDR3 length: 16 residues. With 4 bases clipped from V and 2 bases from J, the junction kept 7 bases outside the gene matches. From germline, CDR1 is SGHVS and CDR2 FNYEAQ. The CDR3 loop is CASSSRQRGATDTQYF. The CDR3 region has the DNA TGTGCCAGCAGCTCCCGTCAGCGGGGGGCCACAGATACGCAGTATTTT. Combining the CDR3 with reference TRBV7-6 and TRBJ2-3 gives the whole variable domain GAGVSQSPRYKVTKRGQDVALRCDPISGHVSLYWYRQALGQGPEFLTYFNYEAQQDKSGLPNDRFSAERPEGSISTLTIQRTEQRDSAMYRCASSSRQRGATDTQYFGPGTRLTVL.

The chain joins TRBV7-2 to TRBJ2-7; 9 positions agree with TRBD2. The ends lost 4 bases at V and 2 bases at J; junction bases unmatched: 9. CDR1 and CDR2 (germline): SGHTA, FQGNSA. CDR3 length: 16 residues. The CDR3 DNA sequence: TGTGCCAGCAGCTCGTTAGCGGGAGCCCTAACCTACGAGCAGTACTTC. The encoded protein is CASSSLAGALTYEQYF.

This chain joins TRBV10-3 and TRBJ2-7; possibly TRBD1 for D (6 bases). V was pared by 4 bases and J by 1 base, with 14 bases between. The CDR3 totals 15 residues. CDR1 and CDR2 (germline): ENHRY, SYGVKD. In DNA form, the CDR3 reads TGTGCCATCAGTGCCGGGGACACCGATTCCTACGAGCAGTACTTC. Translated, it gives CAISAGDTDSYEQYF.

The genes are TRBV3-1 (or the pseudogene TRBV3-2) and TRBJ2-1; 8 bases agree with TRBD1. Germline V CDR1 and CDR2: LGHDT, YNNKEL (reference sequence). The CDR3 spans 14 residues. V lost 3 bases, J lost 9 bases, and 7 bases stayed unmatched. Written as DNA, the CDR3 is TGTGCCAGCAGCCAGGGGGACAGGTTGGCTGAGCAGTTCTTC. It yields the protein CASSQGDRLAEQFF.

The gene calls are TRBV12-3 or TRBV12-4 and TRBJ1-4; D is unclear. The CDR3 contains 13 residues. Trimming shortened V by 5 bases and J by 10 bases, and 14 bases separated the two germline ends. The CDR3 region is CASSPGFGRKLFF. CDR3 coding DNA: TGTGCCAGCAGTCCGGGATTCGGGCGAAAACTGTTTTTT.

This chain uses TRBV23-1 with TRBJ1-4; D perhaps matches TRBD1 (6 bases). TRBV23-1 is treated as an ORF (open reading frame) with a function not yet certain. The CDR3 extends over 13 amino acids. V was pared by 6 bases and J by 8 bases, with 13 bases between. CDR3 region: CASRQGLGEKLFF. CDR3 sequence (DNA): TGCGCCAGCAGACAGGGATTGGGCGAAAAACTGTTTTTT.

The CDR3 region is CASSNQGSGYGYTF. CDR3 DNA sequence: TGTGCCAGCAGCAACCAGGGGTCGGGCTATGGCTACACCTTC. V and J are TRBV7-2 and TRBJ1-2, with D perhaps TRBD1 (6 bases). In germline, CDR1 is SGHTA, CDR2 FQGNSA. The V end lost 5 bases, the J end lost 4 bases, and 14 bases lay between the germline ends. This CDR3 is 14 amino acids long.

This clone appeared a few times. This rearrangement joins TRBV15 to TRBJ1-1; D unresolved. Germline CDR1 reads LNHNV; CDR2 reads YYDKDF (reference sequence). This CDR3 is built from 14 residues. Trimming cost V 5 bases and J 1 base, with 11 bases left between them. DNA for the CDR3: TGTGCCACCAGCGACGGGGTGAGGAACACTGAAGCTTTCTTT. It encodes CATSDGVRNTEAFF.

V and J are TRBV3-1 (or the pseudogene TRBV3-2) and TRBJ2-1; 8 nucleotides align to TRBD2. The CDR3 has 16 residues. The germline gives CDR1 LGHDT, CDR2 YNNKEL (reference sequence). With 1 base clipped from V and 12 bases from J, the junction kept 14 bases outside the gene matches. CDR3 coding DNA: TGTGCCAGCAGCCAAGGAGCGGGGGCACCTTACTTCGGGCAGTTCTTC. This translates into CASSQGAGAPYFGQFF.

The chain combines TRBV7-8 with TRBJ1-2; TRBD1 matches at 7 bases. V gave up 0 bases and J gave up 1 base; unmatched junction bases: 5. CDR1 is SGHVS, CDR2 FQNEAQ, per germline. The CDR3 spans 16 residues. DNA for the CDR3: TGTGCCAGCAGCTTAGCAGGGGGACAGATTAACTATGGCTACACCTTC. This translates into CASSLAGGQINYGYTF.

The chain is built from TRBV3-1 (or the pseudogene TRBV3-2) and TRBJ1-2, with 8 nucleotides matching TRBD1. The CDR3 is 14 residues long. Trimming at V came to 3 bases and at J to 8 bases, leaving 8 bases not matched to a gene. The V gene's germline CDR1 is LGHDT and CDR2 YNNKEL (reference sequence). CDR3 sequence (DNA): TGTGCCAGCAGCCAGGCGACAGGGGAGGTGGGCTACACCTTC. Translating it yields CASSQATGEVGYTF.

In this sample, this clone turned up once. The V call is TRBV5-1, the J call TRBJ1-3; TRBD1 might be the D (5 bases). In germline, CDR1 is SGHRS, CDR2 YFSETQ. V lost 7 bases and J 4 bases, leaving 9 bases between the germline ends. The CDR3 runs to 12 residues. The CDR3 region has the DNA TGCGCCAGCGCAGGGCAAGGAAACACCATATATTTT. Protein product: CASAGQGNTIYF.

The gene calls are TRBV29-1 and TRBJ2-5; no clear D gene. The CDR3 loop spans 13 amino acids. The germline V gene has CDR1 SQVTM and CDR2 ANQGSEA. V was shortened by 0 bases and J by 2 bases, with 7 bases between the two germline ends. CDR3 in amino acids: CSVEEQEQETQYF. The DNA for the CDR3 is TGCAGCGTTGAAGAGCAGGAACAAGAGACCCAGTACTTC.

The rearrangement links TRBV7-9 to TRBJ2-4; 10 bases are a match to TRBD1. CDR1 is SEHNR and CDR2 is FQNEAQ in the germline V gene (reference sequence). The ends lost 6 bases at V and 6 bases at J; junction bases unmatched: 11. The CDR3 length is 16 residues. The CDR3 DNA is TGTGCCAGCAGGGTTGAGACAGGGGGCACCCGAAACATTCAGTACTTC. Encoded protein: CASRVETGGTRNIQYF. The full variable domain, rest sourced from reference TRBV7-9 and TRBJ2-4, is DTGVSQNPRHKITKRGQNVTFRCDPISEHNRLYWYRQTLGQGPEFLTYFQNEAQLEKSRLLSDRFSAERPKGSFSTLEIQRTEQGDSAMYLCASRVETGGTRNIQYFGAGTRLSVL.

The chain carries TRBV19 and TRBJ1-2; maybe TRBD1 (5 bases). The germline V gene has CDR1 LNHDA and CDR2 SQIVND (reference sequence). The V and J ends lost 3 bases and 4 bases respectively, with 9 bases between them. The CDR3 is made up of 13 amino acids. The CDR3 DNA reads TGTGCCAGTAGTATCGGGGGACCCTATGGCTACACCTTC. Translation gives CASSIGGPYGYTF.

The chain links TRBV11-2 to TRBJ2-1; 10 bases line up with TRBD2. The junction had 12 bases not matched to a gene; V was cut back by 5 bases and J by 8 bases. Germline V gene sequence: CDR1 SGHAT, CDR2 FQNNGV. The CDR3 consists of 16 residues. The CDR3 nucleotides read TGTGCCAGCAGCCTTAGCGGGGGGAGTATTATACATGAGCAGTTCTTC. This encodes CASSLSGGSIIHEQFF. Variable domain in full (rest from reference TRBV11-2 and TRBJ2-1): EAGVAQSPRYKIIEKRQSVAFWCNPISGHATLYWYQQILGQGPKLLIQFQNNGVVDDSQLPKDRFSAERLKGVDSTLKIQPAKLEDSAVYLCASSLSGGSIIHEQFFGPGTRLTVL.

The V call is TRBV6-1, the J call TRBJ1-1, with 11 nucleotides matching TRBD1. From germline, CDR1 is MNHNS and CDR2 SASEGT. The CDR3 has 14 amino acids. V lost 3 bases and J lost 10; bases outside the gene matches: 7. The CDR3 nucleotides read TGTGCCAGCAGTGAGCCGGGACAGGGGGTGGGAGCTTTCTTT. Protein: CASSEPGQGVGAFF.

This rearrangement joins TRBV28 to TRBJ1-6, with TRBD1 identical over 8 bases. Trimming removed 6 bases from V and 10 bases from J; junction bases left unmatched: 8. This CDR3 spans 14 amino acids. Germline CDR1 is MDHEN and CDR2 is SYDVKM. As DNA, the CDR3 is TGTGCCAGCAGGGCGACAGGGGTAGCCTCACCCCTCCACTTT. Translating it yields CASRATGVASPLHF.

The rearrangement uses TRBV3-1 (or the pseudogene TRBV3-2) and TRBJ2-7; 10 bases line up with TRBD2. The CDR3 extends over 14 amino acids. Per germline, CDR1 LGHDT and CDR2 YNNKEL (reference sequence). The junction had 3 bases not matched to a gene; V was cut back by 4 bases and J by 3 bases. The CDR3 reads CASSPTSGDYEQYF. The CDR3 DNA is TGTGCCAGCAGCCCAACTAGCGGGGACTACGAGCAGTACTTC.

The V gene is TRBV27, the J gene TRBJ1-5; possibly TRBD1 for D (5 bases). The V end lost 2 bases, the J end lost 7 bases, and 9 bases lay between the germline ends. CDR3 length: 13 residues. Per the germline V gene, CDR1 is MNHEY and CDR2 is SMNVEV (reference sequence). In DNA form, the CDR3 reads TGTGCCAGCAGTTTAGCGGGGGGGCAGCCCCAGCATTTT. It translates to CASSLAGGQPQHF.

V gene TRBV5-1 combines with J gene TRBJ1-2, with a possible D match to TRBD1 (5 bases). The CDR3 contains 15 residues. The V end lost 0 bases, the J end lost 4 bases, and 13 bases lay between the germline ends. CDR1 and CDR2 (germline): SGHRS, YFSETQ. CDR3 residues: CASSLAGQASYGYTF. DNA for the CDR3: TGCGCCAGCAGCTTGGCAGGGCAAGCGTCCTATGGCTACACCTTC.

The chain uses TRBV19 and TRBJ1-2; D remains ambiguous. V was shortened by 7 bases and J by 4 bases, with 22 bases between the two germline ends. Germline CDR1 and CDR2: LNHDA and SQIVND (reference sequence). The CDR3 runs to 16 residues. The CDR3 DNA reads TGTGCCAGTAATTCCCCGGCACAGAACGCTGGCTATGGCTACACCTTC. Amino acid sequence: CASNSPAQNAGYGYTF.

With regard to this clone: At one boundary the junction diverges from the germline segment, which might be a read error. The chain couples TRBV7-7 to TRBJ2-3; TRBD2 aligns across 7 bases. Germline CDR1 is SSHAT and CDR2 is FNYEAQ (reference sequence). The CDR3 totals 14 residues. CDR3 sequence reads: CASSRMGGADTQYF. In DNA, the CDR3 is TGTGCTAGCAGCAGGATGGGGGGGGCAGATACGCAGTATTTT.

This chain links TRBV2 with TRBJ2-7; unclear D gene. Germline lookup yields CDR1 SNHLY and CDR2 FYNNEI. This CDR3 has 14 amino acids. The V and J ends lost 8 bases and 0 bases respectively, with 14 bases between them. CDR3 sequence (DNA): TGTGCCAGCGCCACAACAAGTATCTCCTACGAGCAGTACTTC. This sequence encodes CASATTSISYEQYF.